Listed here are 32 T cell receptor beta chains from one sample, sequenced in a study of radiotherapy plus CTLA-4 blockade in lung cancer. Clones were sequenced by immunoSEQ multiplex PCR, and TCRdb holds only the in-frame ones, with some missing. The sample consists of 70,000 to 90,000 clones, around 80% of them appearing once. Sequenced material: peripheral blood, taken from a patient treated with radiotherapy plus ipilimumab. The receptors were sampled from a human donor with non-small cell lung cancer who had a complete response to radiotherapy plus ipilimumab.

The chain employs TRBV11-2 and TRBJ2-1; D possibly matches TRBD1 or TRBD2 (6 bases each). Germline V gene sequence: CDR1 SGHAT, CDR2 FQNNGV. V was trimmed by 5 bases and J by 8 bases, leaving 16 bases between them. The CDR3 contains 14 residues. The CDR3 region is CASSLRGDLDEQFF. CDR3 DNA: TGTGCCAGCAGCCTGAGGGGGGATTTAGATGAGCAGTTCTTC. The variable domain in full, completed from reference TRBV11-2 and TRBJ2-1, reads EAGVAQSPRYKIIEKRQSVAFWCNPISGHATLYWYQQILGQGPKLLIQFQNNGVVDDSQLPKDRFSAERLKGVDSTLKIQPAKLEDSAVYLCASSLRGDLDEQFFGPGTRLTVL.

The rearrangement uses TRBV20-1 and TRBJ2-3; no firm D call. CDR3 length: 11 residues. Trimming left V 3 bases short and J 5 bases short, with 6 bases between. The V gene's germline CDR1 is DFQATT and CDR2 SNEGSKA (reference sequence). The CDR3 DNA reads as TGCAGTGCTAGTACAGAAGATACGCAGTATTTT. Its protein is CSASTEDTQYF.

The chain links TRBV11-2 to TRBJ2-5, with 13 bases fitting TRBD2. V shed 5 bases and J 4 bases; nucleotides not matched to a gene: 7. CDR1 is SGHAT, CDR2 FQNNGV, per germline. The CDR3 is 16 amino acids. In nucleotides, the CDR3 is TGTGCCAGCAGCACAACTAGCGGGAGGGCCTTAGAGACCCAGTACTTC. Encoded protein: CASSTTSGRALETQYF.

The chain recombines TRBV2 with TRBJ2-7; 7 bases are a match to TRBD1. J lost 2 bases, V lost 9 bases, and 10 bases had no gene match. CDR3 length equals 14 residues. Germline CDR1 reads SNHLY; CDR2 reads FYNNEI. Here the CDR3 reads CASYDRDRAYEQYF. As DNA, the CDR3 is TGTGCCAGTTATGATAGGGACAGAGCCTACGAGCAGTACTTC. Full variable domain (remainder filled in from reference TRBV2 and TRBJ2-7): EPEVTQTPSHQVTQMGQEVILRCVPISNHLYFYWYRQILGQKVEFLVSFYNNEISEKSEIFDDQFSVERPDGSNFTLKIRSTKLEDSAMYFCASYDRDRAYEQYFGPGTRLTVT.

This chain connects TRBV7-9 to TRBJ2-2; 8 bases agree with TRBD1. The CDR3 has 16 residues. V shed 4 bases and J 1 base; nucleotides not matched to a gene: 5. Germline lookup yields CDR1 SEHNR and CDR2 FQNEAQ (reference sequence). In DNA form, the CDR3 reads TGTGCCAGCAGCTACTGGACAGGGATGAACACCGGGGAGCTGTTTTTT. Translation gives CASSYWTGMNTGELFF.

This chain links TRBV6-1 with TRBJ1-1; TRBD1 matches at 9 bases. V shed 6 bases and J 5 bases; nucleotides not matched to a gene: 10. The CDR3 loop spans 15 amino acids. The germline V gene has CDR1 MNHNS and CDR2 SASEGT. DNA of the CDR3: TGTGCCAGCAGAAAGAGCCCCGACAGGGGGACTGAAGCTTTCTTT. Translated: CASRKSPDRGTEAFF.

The chain links TRBV11-2 to TRBJ1-2, with D unresolved. The CDR3 consists of 15 residues. V lost 3 bases and J 2 bases, leaving 13 bases between the germline ends. Germline values: CDR1 SGHAT, CDR2 FQNNGV. The CDR3 DNA sequence: TGTGCCAGCAGCTTGACATATCCCAGAAACTATGGCTACACCTTC. Translated: CASSLTYPRNYGYTF.

The J gene is TRBJ2-7, the V gene TRBV7-2; TRBD1 matches at 9 bases. Germline V CDR1 and CDR2: SGHTA, FQGNSA. The V and J ends lost 3 bases and 10 bases, in that order; junction bases with no gene match: 1. The CDR3 runs to 11 residues. In DNA form, the CDR3 reads TGTGCCAGCAGCTTGGGACAGGGACAGTACTTC. Protein product: CASSLGQGQYF.

V usage is TRBV18 and J usage is TRBJ2-1; TRBD1 aligns across 10 bases. Trimming cost V 3 bases and J 4 bases; bases outside gene matches: 6. Germline CDR1 KGHSH, CDR2 LQKENI. The CDR3 loop spans 16 amino acids. The CDR3, as DNA: TGTGCCAGCTCACCCAGGACAGGGGGAGGATACAATGAGCAGTTCTTC. Amino acid sequence: CASSPRTGGGYNEQFF.

The V and J genes are TRBV7-2 and TRBJ2-3, with D uncertain. Germline assignment: CDR1 SGHTA and CDR2 FQGNSA. The CDR3 runs to 13 residues. The V end lost 4 bases, the J end lost 0 bases, and 5 bases lay between the germline ends. As DNA, the CDR3 is TGTGCCAGCAGCTCCCCTAGCACAGATACGCAGTATTTT. Translating gives CASSSPSTDTQYF.

This clone showed up just once. The genes are TRBV19 and TRBJ2-7; D is possibly TRBD2 (6 bases). CDR1 is LNHDA and CDR2 is SQIVND in the germline V gene (reference sequence). Trimming took off 3 bases at V and 6 bases at J, with 21 bases between the two ends. The CDR3 has 16 residues. The CDR3 is CASSIRGYVGGSEQYF. The CDR3 DNA is TGTGCCAGTAGTATTCGGGGTTACGTGGGGGGTTCCGAGCAGTACTTC. The full variable domain, with the rest looked up from reference TRBV19 and TRBJ2-7, is DGGITQSPKYLFRKEGQNVTLSCEQNLNHDAMYWYRQDPGQGLRLIYYSQIVNDFQKGDIAEGYSVSREKKESFPLTVTSAQKNPTAFYLCASSIRGYVGGSEQYFGPGTRLTVT.

V is TRBV18 and J is TRBJ1-2; 7 bases align to TRBD1. Germline CDR1 and CDR2: KGHSH and LQKENI. V lost 3 bases, J lost 6 bases, and 4 bases stayed unmatched. This CDR3 is built from 13 residues. CDR3 protein: CASSPDRDDGYTF. In DNA form, the CDR3 reads TGTGCCAGCTCACCCGACAGGGACGATGGCTACACCTTC.

V and J are TRBV2 and TRBJ2-2; 8 bases are a match to TRBD1. From germline, CDR1 is SNHLY and CDR2 FYNNEI. V was clipped by 6 bases and J by 4 bases; unmatched bases: 7. The CDR3 runs 15 residues. The CDR3 loop reads CASRRTGSSTGELFF. The DNA of the CDR3 is TGTGCCAGCAGAAGGACAGGGAGTTCCACCGGGGAGCTGTTTTTT.

This sequence joins TRBV21-1 and TRBJ2-7. TRBV21-1 is a documented pseudogene. The CDR3 is made up of 15 amino acids. The CDR3 is CASSEPGRQVYEQYV. CDR3 in DNA: TGTGCCAGCAGCGAACCCGGGCGGCAGGTCTACGAGCAGTACGTC.

This clone was counted a few times. The CDR3 DNA follows: TGCGCCAGCAGTTCAGGGGGCTCTTCTGGAAACACCATATATTTT. Translated, it gives CASSSGGSSGNTIYF. The chain has TRBV10-1 and TRBJ1-3; TRBD1 agrees at 8 bases. V lost 5 bases to trimming and J lost 1 base; unmatched junction nucleotides: 4. Germline assignment: CDR1 WNHNN and CDR2 SYGVQD (reference sequence). This CDR3 comprises 15 residues.

This clone was seen a few times. The gene calls are TRBV12-5 and TRBJ2-7; TRBD2 agrees at 7 bases. The CDR3 totals 17 residues. Germline loops: CDR1 LGHNT, CDR2 FRNRAP. The CDR3 DNA sequence: TGTGCTAGTGGTTTGTCCCCTGGACGGAGAACCCTTTGGGAGGGGAACGTC. This codes for CASGLSPGRRTLWEGNV.

CDR3 sequence: CASSLLGQKQETQYF. The CDR3 DNA follows: TGCGCCAGCAGCCTCCTAGGACAGAAGCAAGAGACCCAGTACTTC. The rearrangement joins TRBV5-1 to TRBJ2-5; tentatively, D is TRBD1 (6 bases). This CDR3 is 15 amino acids long. Trimming left V 4 bases short and J 2 bases short, with 15 bases between. Germline V gene sequence: CDR1 SGHRS, CDR2 YFSETQ.

The chain couples TRBV7-8 to TRBJ2-7; D call uncertain. This CDR3 is built from 13 residues. Trimming left V 1 base short and J 3 bases short, with 7 bases between. Germline V lookup: CDR1 SGHVS, CDR2 FQNEAQ. The CDR3 is CASSLGAGYEQYF. The CDR3 region has the DNA TGTGCCAGCAGCTTAGGAGCTGGCTACGAGCAGTACTTC.

This sequence joins TRBV5-1 and TRBJ1-4; no definite D call. V lost 5 bases, J lost 4 bases, and 9 bases lay in between. Germline V gene sequence: CDR1 SGHRS, CDR2 YFSETQ. The CDR3 extends over 13 amino acids. CDR3: CASRETNNEKLFF. The DNA of the CDR3 is TGCGCCAGCAGGGAAACCAATAATGAAAAACTGTTTTTT.

The gene calls are TRBV28 and TRBJ2-7; no definite D call. Looked up from germline, CDR1 is MDHEN and CDR2 is SYDVKM. The V gene lost 5 bases and the J gene lost 0 bases, with 5 bases spanning the gap. The CDR3 runs 12 residues. The DNA for the CDR3 is TGTGCCAGCAGTATTCGCTCCTACGAGCAGTACGTC. It specifies CASSIRSYEQYV.

The J gene is TRBJ2-3, the V gene TRBV18; 13 bases map to TRBD2. From germline, CDR1 is KGHSH and CDR2 LQKENI. The V segment lost 5 bases and the J segment 5 bases; nucleotides outside the gene matches: 4. The CDR3 covers 15 residues. This CDR3 reads CASSSRTSGGDTQYF. DNA of the CDR3: TGTGCCAGCTCATCTCGGACTAGCGGGGGAGATACGCAGTATTTT.

The genes are TRBV10-1 and TRBJ1-1; 10 nucleotides match TRBD1. The CDR3 extends over 14 amino acids. Trimming removed 4 bases from V and 4 bases from J; junction bases left unmatched: 3. CDR1 is WNHNN, CDR2 SYGVQD, per germline (reference sequence). Written as DNA, the CDR3 is TGCGCCAGCAGTGCCGGGACAGGGGCCACTGAAGCTTTCTTT. Amino acids: CASSAGTGATEAFF.

This sequence joins TRBV5-1 and TRBJ2-3; TRBD2 might be the D (6 bases). CDR3 size: 17 residues. V was clipped by 2 bases and J by 1 base, with 17 bases between them. Germline V lookup: CDR1 SGHRS, CDR2 YFSETQ. CDR3 DNA: TGCGCCAGCAGCTTCCCCTCGCGCGGGATACGCACAGATACGCAGTATTTT. The encoded protein is CASSFPSRGIRTDTQYF.

V usage is TRBV5-1 and J usage is TRBJ2-2; TRBD2 matches 14 bases. The CDR3 is 19 residues long. After removal of 0 bases from V and 2 bases from J, the junction contained 6 bases not matched to a gene. Germline V gene lookup returns CDR1 SGHRS and CDR2 YFSETQ. The CDR3 protein is CASSLGGTSGGHNTGELFF. DNA of the CDR3: TGCGCCAGCAGCTTGGGAGGGACTAGCGGGGGCCATAACACCGGGGAGCTGTTTTTT. The entire variable domain, with the rest obtained from reference TRBV5-1 and TRBJ2-2, is as follows: KAGVTQTPRYLIKTRGQQVTLSCSPISGHRSVSWYQQTPGQGLQFLFEYFSETQRNKGNFPGRFSGRQFSNSRSEMNVSTLELGDSALYLCASSLGGTSGGHNTGELFFGEGSRLTVL.

This rearrangement joins TRBV9 to TRBJ1-1; TRBD1 matches at 7 bases. Trimming at V came to 3 bases and at J to 3 bases, leaving 5 bases not matched to a gene. Germline V CDR1 and CDR2: SGDLS, YYNGEE. The CDR3 covers 14 residues. The CDR3 spells CASSERTGYTEAFF. DNA for the CDR3: TGTGCCAGCAGCGAGCGGACAGGCTACACTGAAGCTTTCTTT.

This clone was observed a few times. The chain uses TRBV7-2 and TRBJ2-3; maybe TRBD2 (6 bases). Trimming left V 5 bases short and J 0 bases short, with 9 bases between. This CDR3 comprises 14 residues. Germline V gene sequence: CDR1 SGHTA, CDR2 FQGNSA. CDR3 coding DNA: TGTGCCAGCAGCGGGGACTTCAGCACAGATACGCAGTATTTT. Translation gives CASSGDFSTDTQYF.

The rearrangement links TRBV5-5 to TRBJ1-2; no clear D gene. The length of the CDR3 is 15 residues. Looked up from germline, CDR1 is SGHKS and CDR2 is YYEKEE (reference sequence). Trimming cost V 0 bases and J 9 bases, with 18 bases left between them. In nucleotides, the CDR3 is TGTGCCAGCAGCTTGGCTGGACGGTTGCTGAGGAGCTACACCTTC. Protein: CASSLAGRLLRSYTF.

The V call is TRBV12-5, the J call TRBJ1-1; 10 bases fit TRBD1. The CDR3 has 17 residues. V gave up 1 base and J gave up 1 base; unmatched junction bases: 6. Germline V gene data show CDR1 as LGHNT and CDR2 as FRNRAP. The CDR3 coding sequence is TGTGCTAGTGGTTTGGGGACAGGGGGTGGTTCGAACACTGAAGCTTTCTTT. It is translated as CASGLGTGGGSNTEAFF.

J is TRBJ2-2 and V is TRBV2; TRBD2 agrees at 15 bases. J gave up 7 bases and V 5 bases, and 14 bases lay outside the gene matches. The CDR3 has 19 residues. The germline V gene encodes CDR1 SNHLY and CDR2 FYNNEI. CDR3 loop: CASSPWGTSGGSGNGELFF. The CDR3 nucleotides read TGTGCCAGCAGTCCCTGGGGGACTAGCGGGGGGTCTGGCAACGGGGAGCTGTTTTTT.

As to this clone: An end of the junction differs from the germline gene, which may be a read error. This rearrangement joins TRBV6-5 to TRBJ1-2; D not resolved. There are 12 residues in the CDR3. Per germline, CDR1 MNHEY and CDR2 SVGAGI. The CDR3 is CASSYSFHSLAF. Here the CDR3 DNA reads TGTGCCAGCAGTTACTCTTTTCACAGTCTGGCCTTC.

The rearrangement joins TRBV7-9 to TRBJ2-1; TRBD1 is a possible D gene (6 bases). Germline assignment: CDR1 SEHNR and CDR2 FQNEAQ (reference sequence). The CDR3 is made up of 12 amino acids. Deletions cut 10 bases from V and 9 bases from J, with 16 bases between. CDR3 protein: CATLDRVTEQFF. CDR3 sequence (DNA): TGTGCCACCTTGGACAGAGTTACTGAGCAGTTCTTC.

The rearrangement uses TRBV11-3 and TRBJ2-1; 9 nucleotides agree with TRBD1. V was clipped by 5 bases and J by 6 bases; unmatched bases: 8. This CDR3 spans 15 amino acids. Germline V gene data show CDR1 as SGHNT and CDR2 as YENEEA. The CDR3 sequence: CASSLGQGSSNEQFF. CDR3 in DNA: TGTGCCAGCAGCCTGGGACAGGGTTCGAGCAATGAGCAGTTCTTC.